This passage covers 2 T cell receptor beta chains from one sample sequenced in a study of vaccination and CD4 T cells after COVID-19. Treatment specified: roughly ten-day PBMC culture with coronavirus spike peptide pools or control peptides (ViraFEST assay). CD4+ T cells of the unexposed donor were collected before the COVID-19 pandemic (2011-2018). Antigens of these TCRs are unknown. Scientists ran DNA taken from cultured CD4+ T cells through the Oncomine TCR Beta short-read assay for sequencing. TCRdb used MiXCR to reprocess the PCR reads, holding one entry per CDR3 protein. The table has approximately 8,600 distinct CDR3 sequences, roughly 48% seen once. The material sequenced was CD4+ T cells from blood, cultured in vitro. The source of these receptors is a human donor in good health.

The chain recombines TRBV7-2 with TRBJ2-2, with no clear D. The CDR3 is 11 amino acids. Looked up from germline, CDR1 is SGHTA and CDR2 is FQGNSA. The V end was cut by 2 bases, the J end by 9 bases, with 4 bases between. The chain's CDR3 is CASSLNRELFF. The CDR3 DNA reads TGTGCCAGCAGCTTAAATCGGGAGCTGTTTTTT.

CDR3 DNA: TGTGCCAGCAGTTCGGATAGCGGGAGCCGGGGGACCCAGTACTTC. This gives the protein CASSSDSGSRGTQYF. This chain connects TRBV27 to TRBJ2-5; 9 bases map to TRBD2. V shed 4 bases, J shed 7 bases, and the junction held 10 bases outside the gene matches. This CDR3 contains 15 residues. Per the germline V gene, CDR1 is MNHEY and CDR2 is SMNVEV (reference sequence).